This T cell receptor beta chain was captured in a study of human T cells and chemical hapten exposure. Study findings and constraints: DPC sensitization left the count of TCRs above 1 in 1000 unchanged.

Regarding this clonotype: Its matching antigen is unknown.

V lost 0 bases and J lost 9; bases outside the gene matches: 5. This CDR3 spans 15 amino acids. TCRdb processed the 5' RACE reads anew with MiXCR; each CDR3 protein has one entry. Of about 120,000 distinct CDR3 sequences detected, roughly a fifth appear once; the ten largest clones hold around 2.8%. RNA extraction used unfractionated whole blood as the source of total RNA. The chain employs TRBV12-3 or TRBV12-4 and TRBJ1-6, with 7 nucleotides matching TRBD1. The TCR originated in a human donor in good health. The CDR3 region has the DNA TGTGCCAGCAGTTTAGCAGGGGGCTGGGGTTCACCCCTCCACTTT. Translated, it gives CASSLAGGWGSPLHF.